This T cell receptor beta chain was retrieved from a study of post-analysis software for immune sequencing data. Study-level findings and limits: Multiple sclerosis was associated with a significant reduction in normalized Chao1 diversity relative to controls. About five TRBV segments were more frequent in patients than controls; TRBV5-6, TRBV5-1 and TRBV20-1 belonged to this group.

V was cut by 5 bases and J by 2 bases, with 12 bases left in between. CDR3 length: 14 amino acids. Germline CDR1 and CDR2: SGHTA and FQGNSA. Included in the TCR beta cDNA libraries were unique molecular identifiers. Via MiXCR, TCRdb re-called the PCR reads, giving one row per CDR3 protein. The sample has about 770,000 distinct CDR3 sequences, around 46% seen once; the top ten hold just under 5%. Details on this clonotype: Its antigen is not known.

V gene TRBV7-2 combines with J gene TRBJ2-5; TRBD2 might be the D (6 bases). Sample: blood. The TCR originated in a girl between 5 and 17 years old with multiple sclerosis. This CDR3 reads CASSPDGGQETQYF. The DNA for the CDR3 is TGTGCCAGCAGCCCGGACGGGGGTCAAGAGACCCAGTACTTC.